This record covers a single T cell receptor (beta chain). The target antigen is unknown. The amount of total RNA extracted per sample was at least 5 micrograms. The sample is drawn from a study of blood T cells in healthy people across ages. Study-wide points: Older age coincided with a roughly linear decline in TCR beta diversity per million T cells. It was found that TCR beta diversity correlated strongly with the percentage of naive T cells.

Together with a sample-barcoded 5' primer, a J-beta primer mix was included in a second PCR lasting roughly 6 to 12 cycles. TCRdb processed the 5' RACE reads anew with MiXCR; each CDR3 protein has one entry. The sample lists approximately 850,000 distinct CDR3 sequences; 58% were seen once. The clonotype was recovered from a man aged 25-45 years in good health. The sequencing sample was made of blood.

CDR3 sequence: CASSLDNIDNEQFF. CDR3 DNA sequence: TGTGCCAGCAGTTTGGATAATATCGACAATGAGCAGTTCTTC. The chain uses TRBV28 and TRBJ2-1; no reliable D call. This CDR3 has 14 residues. Trimming removed 3 bases from V and 5 bases from J, with 11 bases in between. Germline V gene lookup returns CDR1 MDHEN and CDR2 SYDVKM.